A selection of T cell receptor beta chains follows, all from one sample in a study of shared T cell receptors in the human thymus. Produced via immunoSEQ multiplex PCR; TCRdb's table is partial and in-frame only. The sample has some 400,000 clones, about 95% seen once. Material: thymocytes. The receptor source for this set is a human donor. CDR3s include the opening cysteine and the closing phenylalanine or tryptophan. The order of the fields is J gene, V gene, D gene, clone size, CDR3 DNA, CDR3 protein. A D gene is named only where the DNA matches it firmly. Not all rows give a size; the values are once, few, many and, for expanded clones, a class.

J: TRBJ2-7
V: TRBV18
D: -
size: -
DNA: TGTGCCAGCTCACCCCCTGCGGGGGCAGCCTACGAGCAGTACTTC
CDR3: CASSPPAGAAYEQYF

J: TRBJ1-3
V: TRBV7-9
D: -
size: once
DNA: TGTGCCAGCAGTCCTTTGGGGGTGAACTCTGGAAACACCATATATTTT
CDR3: CASSPLGVNSGNTIYF

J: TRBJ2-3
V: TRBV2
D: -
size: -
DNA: TGTGCCAGCAGTCGACAGGTTAAGATAAATACGCAGTATTTT
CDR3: CASSRQVKINTQYF

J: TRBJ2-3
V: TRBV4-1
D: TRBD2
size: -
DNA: TGCGCCAGCAGCCAAGAGGAGGCGGGAGTGTGGGAAGATACGCAGTATTTT
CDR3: CASSQEEAGVWEDTQYF

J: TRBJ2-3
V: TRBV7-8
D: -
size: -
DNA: TGTGCCAGCAGCTTAGGGTGGAGAGGGGGAGGGCGGTCAGATACGCAGTATTTT
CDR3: CASSLGWRGGGRSDTQYF

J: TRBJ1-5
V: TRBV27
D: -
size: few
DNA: TGTGCCAGCAGTCCTAAGGATAGCAATCAGCCCCAGCATTTT
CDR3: CASSPKDSNQPQHF

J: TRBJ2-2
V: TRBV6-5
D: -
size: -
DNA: TGTGCCAGCATTAGTGGGGGGCCGATGGCCGGGGAGCTGTTTTTT
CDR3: CASISGGPMAGELFF

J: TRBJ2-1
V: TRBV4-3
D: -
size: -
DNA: TGCGCCAGCAGCGATCTACCCGGGACGCGGACCTCCTACAATGAGCAGTTCTTC
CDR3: CASSDLPGTRTSYNEQFF

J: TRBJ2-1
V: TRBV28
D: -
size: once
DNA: TGTGCCAGCAGTTTAACAAGTTCCTACGTCAATGAGCAGTTCTTC
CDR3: CASSLTSSYVNEQFF

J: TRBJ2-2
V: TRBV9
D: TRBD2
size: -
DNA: TGTGCCAGCAGCGTAGGGACTAGCGGGTTTGCGAACACCGGGGAGCTGTTTTTT
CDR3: CASSVGTSGFANTGELFF

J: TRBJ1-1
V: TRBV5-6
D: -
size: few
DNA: TGTGCCAGCAGCAGGGGTGACACTGAAGCTTTCTTT
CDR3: CASSRGDTEAFF

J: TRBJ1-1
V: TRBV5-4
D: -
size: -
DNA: TGTGCCAGCAGCCCCCCGGGAGGGGAGAACACTGAAGCTTTCTTT
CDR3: CASSPPGGENTEAFF

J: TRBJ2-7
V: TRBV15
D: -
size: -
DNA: TGTGCCACCAGCAGAGCACTAGCTTACGAGCAGTACTTC
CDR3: CATSRALAYEQYF

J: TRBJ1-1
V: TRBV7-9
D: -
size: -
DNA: TGTGCCAGCAGCCAGTCGGGGGACACTGAAGCTTTCTTT
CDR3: CASSQSGDTEAFF

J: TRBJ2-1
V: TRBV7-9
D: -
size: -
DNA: TGTGCCAGCAGCTTAGTCGGGGGTAGCTCCTACAATGAGCAGTTCTTC
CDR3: CASSLVGGSSYNEQFF

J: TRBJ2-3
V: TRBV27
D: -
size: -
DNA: TGTGCCAGCAGTCTCGACACAGATACGCAGTATTTT
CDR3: CASSLDTDTQYF

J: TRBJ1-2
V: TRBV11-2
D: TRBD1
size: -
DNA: TGTGCCAGCAGCTTAGTCCAATCCGGGACAGGGGTTAACTATGGCTACACCTTC
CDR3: CASSLVQSGTGVNYGYTF

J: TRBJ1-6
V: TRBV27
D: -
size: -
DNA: TGTGCCAGCACCATCGGGGGTGTGAGCTCACCCCTCCACTTT
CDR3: CASTIGGVSSPLHF

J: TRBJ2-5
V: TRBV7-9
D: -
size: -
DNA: TGTGCCAGCAGCTTATTAAGAGAGACCCAGTACTTC
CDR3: CASSLLRETQYF

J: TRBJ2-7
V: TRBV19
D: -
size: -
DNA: TGTGCCAGTAGGGCGGGACCCGTCTCCTACGAGCAGTACTTC
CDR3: CASRAGPVSYEQYF

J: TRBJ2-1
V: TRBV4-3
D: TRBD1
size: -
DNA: TGCGCCAGCAGCCAAGACGGTCGGACAGGGGAAGATAATGAGCAGTTCTTC
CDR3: CASSQDGRTGEDNEQFF

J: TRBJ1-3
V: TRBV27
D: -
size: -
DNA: TGTGCCAGCATGAGGGCTGGAAACACCATATATTTT
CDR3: CASMRAGNTIYF

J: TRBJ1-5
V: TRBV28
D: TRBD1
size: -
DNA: TGTGCCAGCAGTTTCCTCCGGACTTGGACAGGGGGAAGTTATAGCAATCAGCCCCAGCATTTT
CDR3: CASSFLRTWTGGSYSNQPQHF

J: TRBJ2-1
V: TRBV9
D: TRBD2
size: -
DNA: TGTGCCAGCAGTCTTGGGACTAGCGGGTCATACAATGAGCAGTTCTTC
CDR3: CASSLGTSGSYNEQFF

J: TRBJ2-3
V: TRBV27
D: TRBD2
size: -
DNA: TGTGCCAGCAGTTTAGAACTAGCGGGACAGGATACGCAGTATTTT
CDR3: CASSLELAGQDTQYF

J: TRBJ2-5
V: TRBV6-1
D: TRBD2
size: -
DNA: TGTGCCAGCAGTGAAGCCCGGACTAGCGGGAGTGAGACCCAGTACTTC
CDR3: CASSEARTSGSETQYF

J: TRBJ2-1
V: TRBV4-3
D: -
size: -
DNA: TGCGCCAGCAGCCAACCCCGGGACCACCTCAATGAGCAGTTCTTC
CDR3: CASSQPRDHLNEQFF

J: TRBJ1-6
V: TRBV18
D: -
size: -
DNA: TGTGCCAGCTCACCGCCTTCGGGACTCTCTAGCTTTACGACCCTCCACTTT
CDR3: CASSPPSGLSSFTTLHF